Reported below is one TCR beta chain. The data derive from a study of control samples from healthy donors and cancer patients. The protocol was immunoSEQ multiplex PCR, while the TCRdb copy is restricted to in-frame clones and leaves out a portion. The sample lists 95,000 to 150,000 clones; roughly nine tenths were seen once. The TCR sequence derives from a woman aged 18 to 35 in good health. The sample was blood.

The CDR3 nucleotides read TGTGCCATCTCCCGGGACAGGGGGCAATTCTCTGGGGCCAACGTCCTGACTTTC. It codes for CAISRDRGQFSGANVLTF. This sequence joins TRBV12-1 and TRBJ2-6; TRBD1, as called in the table, went unchecked against the DNA. TRBV12-1 is a pseudogene locus. There are 18 residues in the CDR3.